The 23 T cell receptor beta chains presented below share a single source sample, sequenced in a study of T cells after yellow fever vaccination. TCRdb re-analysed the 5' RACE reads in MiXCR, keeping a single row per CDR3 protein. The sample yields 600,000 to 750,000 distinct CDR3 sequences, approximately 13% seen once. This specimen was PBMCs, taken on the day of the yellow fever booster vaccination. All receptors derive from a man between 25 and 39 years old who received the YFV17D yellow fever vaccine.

Written as DNA, the CDR3 is TGTGCCAGCAGTTACTTAGGCGGGAGCTCCTACGAGCAGTACTTC. Its protein is CASSYLGGSSYEQYF. The chain combines TRBV6-5 with TRBJ2-7; 7 bases match TRBD2. CDR1 MNHEY and CDR2 SVGAGI come from the germline V gene. CDR3 length: 15 residues. Unmatched junction bases numbered 3, after V lost 1 base and J lost 0 bases.

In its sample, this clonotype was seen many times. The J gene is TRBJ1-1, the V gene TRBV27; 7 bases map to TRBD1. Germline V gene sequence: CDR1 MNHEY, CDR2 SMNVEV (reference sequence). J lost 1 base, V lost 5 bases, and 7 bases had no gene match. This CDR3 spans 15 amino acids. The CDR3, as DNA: TGTGCCAGCAGTAAGCCGGGACAGAAGAACACTGAAGCTTTCTTT. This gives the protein CASSKPGQKNTEAFF.

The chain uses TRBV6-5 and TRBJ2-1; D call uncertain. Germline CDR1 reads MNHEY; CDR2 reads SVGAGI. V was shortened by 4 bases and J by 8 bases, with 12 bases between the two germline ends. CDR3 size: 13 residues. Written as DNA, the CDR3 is TGTGCCAGCAGTTTACAACCCTGGGATGAGCAGTTCTTC. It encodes CASSLQPWDEQFF.

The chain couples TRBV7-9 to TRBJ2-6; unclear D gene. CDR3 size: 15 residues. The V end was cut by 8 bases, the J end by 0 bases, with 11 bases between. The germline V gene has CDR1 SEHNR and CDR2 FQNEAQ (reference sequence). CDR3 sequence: CASFTYSSGANVLTF. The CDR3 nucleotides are TGTGCCAGCTTTACATACTCCTCTGGGGCCAACGTCCTGACTTTC.

The CDR3 DNA follows: TGTGCCAGCATCGCCAGGGGACTCTATAATTCACCCCTCCACTTT. Its protein is CASIARGLYNSPLHF. This chain links TRBV6-2 or TRBV6-3 with TRBJ1-6, with a possible D match to TRBD1 (6 bases). Germline V gene sequence: CDR1 MNHEY, CDR2 SVGEGT. V lost 7 bases to trimming and J lost 3 bases, with 13 bases between them. The CDR3 runs 15 residues.

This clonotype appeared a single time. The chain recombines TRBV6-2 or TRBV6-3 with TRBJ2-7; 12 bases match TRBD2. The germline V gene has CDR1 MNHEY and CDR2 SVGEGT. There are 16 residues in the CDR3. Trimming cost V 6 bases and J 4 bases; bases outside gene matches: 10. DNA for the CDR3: TGTGCCAGCAGCTTTAAAAGACTAGCGGGAGAGTACGAGCAGTACTTC. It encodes CASSFKRLAGEYEQYF.

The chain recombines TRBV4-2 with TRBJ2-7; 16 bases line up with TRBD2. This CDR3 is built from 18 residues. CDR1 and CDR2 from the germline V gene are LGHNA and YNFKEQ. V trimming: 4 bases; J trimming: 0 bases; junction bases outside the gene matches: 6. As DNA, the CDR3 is TGTGCCAGCAGCCCCACGGGACTAGCGGGAGGGAGCTCCTACGAGCAGTACTTC. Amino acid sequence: CASSPTGLAGGSSYEQYF.

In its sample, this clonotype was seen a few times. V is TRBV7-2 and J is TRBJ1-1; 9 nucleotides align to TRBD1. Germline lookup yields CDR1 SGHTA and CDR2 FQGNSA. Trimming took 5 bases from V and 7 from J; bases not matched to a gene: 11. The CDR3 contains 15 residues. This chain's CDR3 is CASSPSGTGIGEAFF. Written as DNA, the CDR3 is TGTGCCAGCAGCCCGTCGGGGACAGGGATCGGTGAAGCTTTCTTT.

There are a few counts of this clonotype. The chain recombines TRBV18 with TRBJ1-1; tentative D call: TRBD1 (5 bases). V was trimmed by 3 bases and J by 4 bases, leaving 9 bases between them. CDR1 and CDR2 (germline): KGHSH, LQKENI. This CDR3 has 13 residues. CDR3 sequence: CASSPVGGTEAFF. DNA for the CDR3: TGTGCCAGCTCACCTGTGGGGGGCACTGAAGCTTTCTTT.

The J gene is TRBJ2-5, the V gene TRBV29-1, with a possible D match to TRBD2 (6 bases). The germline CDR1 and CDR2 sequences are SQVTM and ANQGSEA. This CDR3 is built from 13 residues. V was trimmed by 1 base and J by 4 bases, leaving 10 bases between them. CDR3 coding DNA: TGCAGCGTTGAAGCGTCCGGGGGAGAGACCCAGTACTTC. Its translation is CSVEASGGETQYF. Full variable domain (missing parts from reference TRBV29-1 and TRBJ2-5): SAVISQKPSRDICQRGTSLTIQCQVDSQVTMMFWYRQQPGQSLTLIATANQGSEATYESGFVIDKFPISRPNLTFSTLTVSNMSPEDSSIYLCSVEASGGETQYFGPGTRLLVL.

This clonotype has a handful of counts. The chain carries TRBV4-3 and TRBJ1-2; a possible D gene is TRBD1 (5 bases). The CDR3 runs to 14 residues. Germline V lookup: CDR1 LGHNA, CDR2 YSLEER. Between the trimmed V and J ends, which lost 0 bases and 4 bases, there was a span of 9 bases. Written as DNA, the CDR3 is TGCGCCAGCAGCCAAGATAGGGGTGGCTATGGCTACACCTTC. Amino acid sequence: CASSQDRGGYGYTF.

The CDR3 DNA reads TGTGCCAGCAAACAGGAGAACACCGGGGAGCTGTTTTTT. Translated: CASKQENTGELFF. The chain carries TRBV7-9 and TRBJ2-2; weak D call: TRBD1 (5 bases). With 7 bases removed from V and 1 base from J, the gap between germline ends came to 7 bases. Germline CDR1 is SEHNR and CDR2 is FQNEAQ (reference sequence). The CDR3 contains 13 residues.

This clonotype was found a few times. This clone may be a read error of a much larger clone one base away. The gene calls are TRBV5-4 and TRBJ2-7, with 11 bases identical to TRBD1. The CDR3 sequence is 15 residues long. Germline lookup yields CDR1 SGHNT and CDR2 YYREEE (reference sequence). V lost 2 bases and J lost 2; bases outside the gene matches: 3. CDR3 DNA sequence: TGTGCCAGCAGCTTAAAGGGACAGGGGGCCTACGAGCAGTACTTC. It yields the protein CASSLKGQGAYEQYF.

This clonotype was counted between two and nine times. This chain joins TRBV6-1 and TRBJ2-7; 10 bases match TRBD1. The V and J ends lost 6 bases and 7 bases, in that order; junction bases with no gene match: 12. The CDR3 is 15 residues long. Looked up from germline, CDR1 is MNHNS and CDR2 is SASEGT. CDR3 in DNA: TGTGCCAGCAGACAGTCAAGACAGGGGGCTGGTGAGCAGTACTTC. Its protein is CASRQSRQGAGEQYF.

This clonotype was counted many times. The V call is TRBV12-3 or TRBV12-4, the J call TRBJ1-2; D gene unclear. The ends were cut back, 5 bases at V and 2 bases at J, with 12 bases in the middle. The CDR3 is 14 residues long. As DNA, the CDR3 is TGTGCCAGCAGTCAGGTGGCGGGGAACTATGGCTACACCTTC. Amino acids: CASSQVAGNYGYTF.

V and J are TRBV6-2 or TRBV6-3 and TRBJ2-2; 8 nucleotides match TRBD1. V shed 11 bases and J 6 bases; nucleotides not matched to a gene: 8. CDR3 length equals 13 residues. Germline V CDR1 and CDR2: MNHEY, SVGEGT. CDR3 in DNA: TGTGCCGCCAGGACAGGGCCCGCCGGGGAGCTGTTTTTT. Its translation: CAARTGPAGELFF.

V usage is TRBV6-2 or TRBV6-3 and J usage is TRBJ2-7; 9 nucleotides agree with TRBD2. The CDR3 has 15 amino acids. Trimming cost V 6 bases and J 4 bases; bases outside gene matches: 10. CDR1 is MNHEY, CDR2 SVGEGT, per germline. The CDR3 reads CASRTFSGGQYEQYF. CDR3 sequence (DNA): TGTGCCAGCAGAACATTTAGCGGGGGTCAGTACGAGCAGTACTTC.

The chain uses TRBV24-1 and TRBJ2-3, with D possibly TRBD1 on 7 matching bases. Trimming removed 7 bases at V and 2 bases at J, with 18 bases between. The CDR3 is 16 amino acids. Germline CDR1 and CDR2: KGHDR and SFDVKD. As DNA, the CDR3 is TGTGCCACCAGCCCAGACCCAGGGGGGACCACAGATACGCAGTATTTT. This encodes CATSPDPGGTTDTQYF.

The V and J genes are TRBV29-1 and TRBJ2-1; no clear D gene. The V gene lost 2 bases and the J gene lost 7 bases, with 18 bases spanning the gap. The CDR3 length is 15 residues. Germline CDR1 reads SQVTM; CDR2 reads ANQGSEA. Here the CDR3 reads CSVEWEEEIVNEQFF. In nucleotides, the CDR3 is TGCAGCGTTGAATGGGAAGAGGAAATTGTGAATGAGCAGTTCTTC.

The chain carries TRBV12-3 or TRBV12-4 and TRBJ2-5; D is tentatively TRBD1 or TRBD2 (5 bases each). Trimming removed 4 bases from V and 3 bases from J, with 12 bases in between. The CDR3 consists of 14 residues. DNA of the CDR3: TGTGCCAGCAGTTCTGGGGGAGCTGAAGAGACCCAGTACTTC. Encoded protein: CASSSGGAEETQYF.

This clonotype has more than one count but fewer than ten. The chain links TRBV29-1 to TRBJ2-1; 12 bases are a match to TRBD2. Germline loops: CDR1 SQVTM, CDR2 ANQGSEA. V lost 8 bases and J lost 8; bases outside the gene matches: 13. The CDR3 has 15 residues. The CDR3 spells CSITPTSGSRYEQFF. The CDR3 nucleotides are TGCAGCATTACACCGACTAGCGGGAGTCGGTATGAGCAGTTCTTC.

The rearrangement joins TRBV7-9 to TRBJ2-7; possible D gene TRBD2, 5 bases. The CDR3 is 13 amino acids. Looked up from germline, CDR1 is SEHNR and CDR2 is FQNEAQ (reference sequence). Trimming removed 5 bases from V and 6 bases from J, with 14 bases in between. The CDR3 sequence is CASSEGLAGEQYF. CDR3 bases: TGTGCCAGCAGCGAGGGTCTAGCCGGCGAGCAGTACTTC.

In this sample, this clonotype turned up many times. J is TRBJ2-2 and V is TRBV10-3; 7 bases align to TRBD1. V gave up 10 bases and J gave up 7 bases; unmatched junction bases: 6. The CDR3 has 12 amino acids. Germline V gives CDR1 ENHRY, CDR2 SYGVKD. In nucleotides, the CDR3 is TGTGCCACCGACAGGGAGAACGGGGAGCTGTTTTTT. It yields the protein CATDRENGELFF.